This TCR beta chain was sequenced in a study of blood T cell repertoires in COVID-19. Study summary: From T cells, B-cell-depleted T cells, or PBMCs came the material, which was cDNA or gDNA.

Germline loops: CDR1 SNHLY, CDR2 FYNNEI. V gave up 7 bases and J gave up 3 bases, with 12 bases separating them. The CDR3 spans 13 residues. Some clones are missing from TCRdb's copy, which holds only in-frame ones; the method was immunoSEQ multiplex PCR. The table has 85,000 to 90,000 clones, approximately 92% seen once. This TCR was recovered from a woman older than 75 with active COVID-19. The chain employs TRBV2 and TRBJ2-5; D call uncertain. Sequences were obtained from peripheral blood. The CDR3 coding sequence is TGTGCCAGCAACACAGAATCGAAAGAGACCCAGTACTTC. Protein sequence: CASNTESKETQYF.